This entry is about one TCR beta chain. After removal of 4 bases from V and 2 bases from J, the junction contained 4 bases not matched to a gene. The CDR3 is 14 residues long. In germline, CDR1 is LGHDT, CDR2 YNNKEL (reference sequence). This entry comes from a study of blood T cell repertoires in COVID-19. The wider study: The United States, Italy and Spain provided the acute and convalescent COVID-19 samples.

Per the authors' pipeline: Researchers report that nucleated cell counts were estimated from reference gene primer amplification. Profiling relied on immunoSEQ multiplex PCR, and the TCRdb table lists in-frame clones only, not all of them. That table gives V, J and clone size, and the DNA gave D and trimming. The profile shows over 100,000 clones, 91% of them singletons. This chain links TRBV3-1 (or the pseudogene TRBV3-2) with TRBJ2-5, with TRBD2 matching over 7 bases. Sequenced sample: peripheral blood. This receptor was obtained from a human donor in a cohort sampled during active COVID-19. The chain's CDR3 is CASSLRRGQETQYF. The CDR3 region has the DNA TGTGCCAGCAGCCTTAGGCGGGGGCAAGAGACCCAGTACTTC.